A single sample is the source of the 16 T cell receptor beta chains below, sequenced in a study of T cell responses to AZD1222 COVID-19 vaccine. The protocol was immunoSEQ multiplex PCR, while the TCRdb copy is restricted to in-frame clones and leaves out a portion. Among fewer than 150,000 clones listed, 93% were seen once. This specimen consisted of peripheral blood, obtained 28 days after the second AZD1222 dose. Every receptor here comes from an adult who received the AZD1222 COVID-19 vaccine.

This clone was observed a few times. The rearrangement uses TRBV4-1 and TRBJ2-1; D ambiguous. V was cut by 3 bases and J by 8 bases, with 23 bases left in between. Germline V gene data show CDR1 as MGHRA and CDR2 as YSYEKL. The CDR3 is made up of 17 amino acids. The chain's CDR3 is CASSQSPGPLSTDEQFF. CDR3 in DNA: TGCGCCAGCAGCCAGTCTCCCGGGCCACTCTCGACGGATGAGCAGTTCTTC.

This chain links TRBV11-2 with TRBJ1-2; no definite D call. Per germline, CDR1 SGHAT and CDR2 FQNNGV. The CDR3 totals 13 residues. V lost 1 base and J lost 2, with 5 bases in between. The DNA of the CDR3 is TGTGCCAGCAGCTTAGGCCCGAACTATGGCTACACCTTC. Translation gives CASSLGPNYGYTF.

The chain has TRBV7-2 and TRBJ1-6; D ambiguous. V gave up 1 base and J gave up 18 bases, with 13 bases separating them. Germline values: CDR1 SGHTA, CDR2 FQGNSA. The CDR3 extends over 12 amino acids. The DNA of the CDR3 is TGTGCCAGCAGCTTAGGATCGTCCGATCCCCACTTT. Translation gives CASSLGSSDPHF.

The sample holds a few counts of this clone. The rearrangement joins TRBV6-5 to TRBJ1-2; D remains ambiguous. This CDR3 is built from 15 residues. Between the trimmed V and J ends, which lost 6 bases and 6 bases, there was a span of 20 bases. Germline V gene data show CDR1 as MNHEY and CDR2 as SVGAGI. The CDR3 DNA sequence: TGTGCCAGCAGGGAGCCCTTAGGGCAGACTAATGGCTACACCTTC. This gives the protein CASREPLGQTNGYTF.

V usage is TRBV5-1 and J usage is TRBJ2-5, with D tentatively TRBD2 (6 bases). This CDR3 comprises 16 residues. Germline CDR1 reads SGHRS; CDR2 reads YFSETQ. Trimming left V 2 bases short and J 1 base short, with 15 bases between. CDR3 sequence reads: CASSFIGRLTQETQYF. CDR3 nucleotide sequence: TGCGCCAGCAGCTTCATCGGGAGACTAACCCAAGAGACCCAGTACTTC.

V gene TRBV19 combines with J gene TRBJ1-2; a weak D match, TRBD1 (5 bases). The length of the CDR3 is 14 residues. From germline, CDR1 is LNHDA and CDR2 SQIVND (reference sequence). Trimming removed 6 bases at V and 0 bases at J, with 11 bases between. Here the CDR3 reads CASRMTAANYGYTF. CDR3 sequence (DNA): TGTGCCAGTAGGATGACAGCCGCTAACTATGGCTACACCTTC.

This chain connects TRBV3-1 (or the pseudogene TRBV3-2) to TRBJ1-5, with a possible D match to TRBD1 (6 bases). V dropped 3 bases and J dropped 2 bases, with 20 bases sitting between them. The CDR3 consists of 18 residues. Per the germline V gene, CDR1 is LGHDT and CDR2 is YNNKEL (reference sequence). The CDR3 nucleotides read TGTGCCAGCAGCCAGGTACTGCATGACAGGACACGCAATCAGCCCCAGCATTTT. It specifies CASSQVLHDRTRNQPQHF.

The chain is built from TRBV7-2 and TRBJ2-7, with TRBD1 as a possible D gene (7 bases). The CDR3 covers 15 residues. Germline V gives CDR1 SGHTA, CDR2 FQGNSA. Trimming pared 5 bases from V and 5 bases from J, leaving 19 bases between. For the CDR3, the DNA is TGTGCCAGCAGCCCCGACGGGGGCAGGGGGGACGAGCAGTACTTC. This gives the protein CASSPDGGRGDEQYF.

The chain combines TRBV6-1 with TRBJ1-2; 8 bases are a match to TRBD1. Germline-derived CDR1 and CDR2 are MNHNS and SASEGT. There are 17 residues in the CDR3. After removal of 0 bases from V and 0 bases from J, the junction contained 6 bases not matched to a gene. The CDR3 sequence: CASSEARMDRANYGYTF. The CDR3 DNA reads TGTGCCAGCAGTGAAGCTAGGATGGACAGGGCTAACTATGGCTACACCTTC.

This sequence joins TRBV5-1 and TRBJ2-6; 7 positions match TRBD1. After removal of 1 base from V and 1 base from J, the junction contained 11 bases not matched to a gene. Looked up from germline, CDR1 is SGHRS and CDR2 is YFSETQ. This CDR3 is 19 amino acids long. Written as DNA, the CDR3 is TGCGCCAGCAGCTTGTGGGGACAGTTTCTGACGTCTGGGGCCAACGTCCTGACTTTC. Its translation is CASSLWGQFLTSGANVLTF.

The gene calls are TRBV15 and TRBJ1-6; D is possibly TRBD1 (6 bases). V gave up 1 base and J gave up 10 bases, with 11 bases separating them. CDR1 and CDR2 from the germline V gene are LNHNV and YYDKDF (reference sequence). The CDR3 spans 14 residues. The CDR3 DNA is TGTGCCACCAGCAGAGGCAGGGGAGGCTCACCCCTCCACTTT. Translation gives CATSRGRGGSPLHF.

The V gene is TRBV6-5, the J gene TRBJ2-1; D remains unclear. The CDR3 covers 14 residues. Germline V CDR1 and CDR2: MNHEY, SVGAGI. V shed 5 bases and J shed 7 bases, with 15 bases lying between them. The CDR3: CASSRDRALNEQFF. The CDR3 DNA reads TGTGCCAGCAGTAGGGATCGCGCCCTAAATGAGCAGTTCTTC.

V usage is TRBV7-9 and J usage is TRBJ1-1, with 9 positions matching TRBD1. Germline CDR1 and CDR2: SEHNR and FQNEAQ (reference sequence). V gave up 5 bases and J gave up 12 bases; unmatched junction bases: 10. This CDR3 is 13 amino acids long. The CDR3 region is CASSPGTGFLPFF. The CDR3 nucleotides read TGTGCCAGCAGCCCCGGGACAGGGTTTTTGCCTTTCTTT.

The chain uses TRBV24-1 and TRBJ1-1; D is undetermined. V was trimmed by 4 bases and J by 4 bases, leaving 18 bases between them. Germline loops: CDR1 KGHDR, CDR2 SFDVKD. CDR3 length equals 16 residues. As DNA, the CDR3 is TGTGCCACCAGTGACCTCTCCCCGGACTCGGGCACTGAAGCTTTCTTT. Translating it yields CATSDLSPDSGTEAFF.

V usage is TRBV6-5 and J usage is TRBJ1-2; unclear D gene. Germline V CDR1 and CDR2: MNHEY, SVGAGI. V dropped 6 bases and J dropped 4 bases, with 15 bases sitting between them. The CDR3 spans 14 residues. The CDR3 spells CASRLRDESYGYTF. In DNA, the CDR3 is TGTGCCAGCAGACTCAGAGACGAGAGCTATGGCTACACCTTC.

This chain links TRBV3-1 (or the pseudogene TRBV3-2) with TRBJ1-2; possibly TRBD1 for D (5 bases). Trimming removed 8 bases from V and 5 bases from J, with 21 bases in between. Germline V CDR1 and CDR2: LGHDT, YNNKEL (reference sequence). The CDR3 has 15 residues. The CDR3 protein is CASFGTASHFYGYTF. In nucleotides, the CDR3 is TGTGCCAGCTTCGGGACGGCTTCCCATTTTTATGGCTACACCTTC.